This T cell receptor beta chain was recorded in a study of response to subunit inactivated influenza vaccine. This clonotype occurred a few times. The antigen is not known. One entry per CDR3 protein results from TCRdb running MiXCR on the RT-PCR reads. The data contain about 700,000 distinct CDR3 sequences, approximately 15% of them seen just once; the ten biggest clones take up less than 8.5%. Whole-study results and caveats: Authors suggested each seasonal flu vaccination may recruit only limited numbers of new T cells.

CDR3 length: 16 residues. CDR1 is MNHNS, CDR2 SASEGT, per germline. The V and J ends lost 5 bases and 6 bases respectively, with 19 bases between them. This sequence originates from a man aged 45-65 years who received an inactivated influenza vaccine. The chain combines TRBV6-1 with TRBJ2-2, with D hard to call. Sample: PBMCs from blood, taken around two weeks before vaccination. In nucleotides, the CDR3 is TGTGCCAGCAGTAGACCAGTTAGGGATGAAGCCGGGGAGCTGTTTTTT. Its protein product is CASSRPVRDEAGELFF.